This T cell receptor beta chain was obtained from a study of blood T cells in healthy people across ages. Germline V gene lookup returns CDR1 SGHVS and CDR2 FNYEAQ. The CDR3 length is 16 residues. For the second PCR, which ran for roughly 7 to 11 cycles, a sample-barcoded 5' primer and a J-beta primer mix were used. A template-switch adaptor with 12 random nucleotides tagged each cDNA molecule. Every sample produced at least 2.5 million CDR3-containing paired-end reads. TCRdb ran MiXCR on the 5' RACE reads and lists one entry per CDR3 protein. Among more than 600,000 distinct CDR3 sequences listed, 25% were seen once. This sample also belongs to another study, concerning T cells of mothers and their children. That report notes: The study recruited a few healthy Caucasian mothers and their six children as donors.

The specimen sequenced was blood. The TCR sequence derives from a boy younger than 18 in good health. The chain recombines TRBV7-6 with TRBJ2-5; TRBD2 matches 12 bases. The assigned J gene may be wrong: the sequence end matches TRBJ2-1 better. The CDR3 DNA reads as TGTGCCAGCAGCTTTCGGACTAGCGGGACGGGTAATGAGCAGTTCTTC. It is translated as CASSFRTSGTGNEQFF.